A selection of T cell receptor beta chains follows, all from one sample in a study of cytomegalovirus exposure and HLA in healthy donors. Assay used: immunoSEQ multiplex PCR; TCRdb lists only in-frame clones, some missing. Among roughly 100,000 clones listed, about 75% were seen once. Material: PBMCs. Receptor source: a male donor in good health and CMV-seropositive. CDR3s leave out the opening cysteine and the closing phenylalanine or tryptophan.

j_gene | v_gene | CDR3aa
TRBJ2-2 | TRBV5-1 | ASTLGASGYGGELF
TRBJ1-1 | TRBV30 | AWSPSAGAEAF
TRBJ2-7 | TRBV5-4 | ASSLQGASYEQY
TRBJ2-1 | TRBV7-3 | ASSSRTSGSGNEQF
TRBJ2-2 | TRBV2 | ASKRDRGWTGELF
TRBJ2-3 | TRBV7-2 | ASSSQRGSTDTQY
TRBJ2-3 | TRBV29-1 | SVELTDTQY
TRBJ1-1 | TRBV19 | ASSISRGTGYTEAF
TRBJ2-3 | TRBV5-4 | ASSFSGGRTDTQY
TRBJ2-7 | TRBV5-6 | ASSGLYHTSYEQY
TRBJ1-5 | TRBV6-5 | ASSPTGFSPQH
TRBJ1-2 | TRBV29-1 | SVASGIYGYP
TRBJ1-2 | TRBV2 | ASSVGRDGGYT
TRBJ2-1 | TRBV5-1 | ASQTGGSYNEQF
TRBJ1-3 | TRBV2 | ASRRGFGNTIY
TRBJ1-1 | TRBV11-3 | ASSPRQGGSEAF
TRBJ2-3 | TRBV28 | ASNTRDRGTDTQY
TRBJ2-3 | TRBV18 | ASSPDTDTQY